This TCR beta chain was sequenced for a study of post-analysis software for immune sequencing data. Across the whole study: In terms of disease course, relapsing-remitting, secondary progressive and progressive-relapsing multiple sclerosis were included.

V was shortened by 3 bases and J by 5 bases, with 8 bases between the two germline ends. Germline CDR1 DFQATT, CDR2 SNEGSKA (reference sequence). The CDR3 spans 12 residues. cDNA libraries of TCR beta carried unique molecular identifiers. From around 0.96 to 9.9 million T cells, 400,000 to 650,000 cDNA molecules were obtained. TCRdb re-analysed the PCR reads in MiXCR, keeping a single row per CDR3 protein. The sample carries 750,000 to 900,000 distinct CDR3 sequences, about 45% recorded once. Whole-study findings and limits: Among multiple sclerosis patients, normalized Chao1 diversity was significantly below that of controls. Included in a set of about five TRBV segments more frequent in patients than controls were TRBV5-6, TRBV5-1 and TRBV20-1. Samples from a shared batch, those prepared together, strongly co-clustered by F measure.

To note about this clonotype: Its matching antigen is unknown.

Sequencing was carried out using blood. The sequence came from a girl aged 10 to 17 with multiple sclerosis. V gene TRBV20-1 combines with J gene TRBJ2-1; D unclear. The CDR3 is CSARPWDNEQFF. CDR3 DNA sequence: TGCAGTGCTAGGCCGTGGGACAATGAGCAGTTCTTC.